This T cell receptor beta chain was profiled in a study of shared clonotypes between healthy human individuals. On the study more broadly: A donor's plate count was three for CD4 naive and three for CD4 memory; CD8 naive had two and CD8 memory one. Study outcomes and limitations: Clonotypes that were shared across a handful of donors made up approximately 5.1% of naive CD4 clonotypes. Larger richness was generally estimated for naive than memory subsets.

Naivety among CD8 cells was defined by CD45RO negativity and positive CCR7 selection, thereby excluding terminally differentiated effector memory CD45RA+ cells. Profiling relied on immunoSEQ multiplex PCR, and the TCRdb table lists in-frame clones only, not all of them. The sample shows about 2.1 million clones, 93% of them seen only once. On this clone: Its antigen is still unknown.

The CDR3 spans 14 residues. After removal of 6 bases from V and 6 bases from J, the junction contained 6 bases not matched to a gene. The germline V gene has CDR1 MDHEN and CDR2 SYDVKM. Sequenced: naive CD8+ T cells from PBMCs. The chain joins TRBV28 to TRBJ2-7, with TRBD2 matching 12 bases. The clonotype was recovered from a man younger than 35 in good health. Some clones in this sample may be carry-over from other donors' samples. The CDR3, as DNA: TGTGCCAGCAGACTCGGACTAGCGGGAACCGAGCAGTACTTC. This sequence encodes CASRLGLAGTEQYF.